The entry that follows covers one TCR beta chain sequence. This entry belongs to a study of T cells after yellow fever vaccination. Study observations and caveats: Peaking faster, on day 5 versus 15, the secondary response was nonetheless weaker.

TCRdb processed the 5' RACE reads anew with MiXCR; each CDR3 protein has one entry. The table lists over 45,000 distinct CDR3 sequences, about 5.6% of them singletons. V was shortened by 5 bases and J by 7 bases, with 12 bases between the two germline ends. In germline, CDR1 is MNHEY, CDR2 SVGAGI. The CDR3 has 13 residues. The source is a man in his late teens or twenties who received the YFV17D yellow fever vaccine. The material sequenced was PBMCs, either bulk or a sorted T-cell subset (CD4+, CD8+, memory, or dextramer-sorted; not recorded which), taken on the day of the yellow fever booster vaccination. This sequence joins TRBV6-5 and TRBJ1-3, with D possibly being TRBD1 (6 bases). CDR3 loop: CASSLPGQNTIYF. The CDR3 DNA is TGTGCCAGCAGTCTCCCCGGACAGAACACCATATATTTT.